The source of this TCR beta chain is a study of shared clonotypes between healthy human individuals. Study summary: Aged between 18 and 49, the donors were a couple of women and three men. Three plates were used per donor for CD4 naive, three for CD4 memory, two for CD8 naive and one for CD8 memory.

Germline CDR1 SQVTM, CDR2 ANQGSEA. The V and J ends lost 3 bases and 0 bases, in that order; junction bases with no gene match: 0. The length of the CDR3 is 13 residues. Study donors comprised healthy, HIV-negative adults devoid of recent acute infection or vaccination. As to this clone: Distinct nucleotide sequences in the sample also encode this CDR3.

Assay used: immunoSEQ multiplex PCR; TCRdb lists only in-frame clones, some missing. The table has 1,500,000 or so clones, approximately 98.5% seen once. This TCR was sampled from a man under 40 in good health. This chain connects TRBV29-1 to TRBJ2-3, with 7 bases identical to TRBD1. The sample comprised naive CD4+ T cells sorted from blood. Stated subset: CD45RA+ positively selected. In DNA form, the CDR3 reads TGCAGCGTTGAGACAGGGAGCACAGATACGCAGTATTTT. Protein product: CSVETGSTDTQYF.